Shown below are 16 T cell receptor beta chains from a single sample sequenced in a study of T cells in localized non-small cell lung cancer (dated by TCRdb to about 2020). The library was prepared using the immunoSEQ multiplex PCR assay. TCRdb obtained this table from immuneACCESS and retained in-frame rearrangements with V and J assigned. These tables miss some clones; where compared with another copy, unresolved V genes account for less than half of the shortfall, and the remainder is unexplained. This sample gives some 50,000 clones in total; around nine tenths of them show up just once. About 16% of the sample belongs to the ten largest clones. Sequenced here: PBMCs, sampled before any cancer treatment. These receptors were taken from a female donor with stage II lung adenocarcinoma.

This rearrangement joins TRBV19 to TRBJ1-2, with D perhaps matching TRBD1 (6 bases). CDR1 and CDR2 from the germline V gene are LNHDA and SQIVND (reference sequence). This CDR3 contains 11 residues. Trimming removed 10 bases at V and 5 bases at J, with 11 bases between. This CDR3 is CATRGVYGYTF. CDR3 in DNA: TGTGCCACGAGGGGGGTTTATGGCTACACCTTC.

V and J are TRBV28 and TRBJ1-2; no reliable D call. CDR1 and CDR2 (germline): MDHEN, SYDVKM. With 2 bases removed from V and 4 bases from J, the gap between germline ends came to 14 bases. CDR3 length: 15 residues. DNA of the CDR3: TGTGCCAGCAGTTTACCTAACCGGTCGATCTATGGCTACACCTTC. It translates to CASSLPNRSIYGYTF.

The gene calls are TRBV5-1 and TRBJ2-3; 9 nucleotides agree with TRBD2. The CDR3 totals 15 residues. V lost 4 bases to trimming and J lost 3 bases; unmatched junction nucleotides: 6. Per germline, CDR1 SGHRS and CDR2 YFSETQ. The DNA of the CDR3 is TGCGCCAGCAGCCTTAGCGGGGGCTGGACAGATACGCAGTATTTT. Residues: CASSLSGGWTDTQYF.

The chain has TRBV7-9 and TRBJ1-1; D uncertain. Germline V gives CDR1 SEHNR, CDR2 FQNEAQ (reference sequence). V was clipped by 5 bases and J by 5 bases, with 12 bases between them. The length of the CDR3 is 13 residues. Here the CDR3 reads CASSPPRYTEAFF. In DNA, the CDR3 is TGTGCCAGCAGCCCCCCAAGATATACTGAAGCTTTCTTT.

This clone was detected a few times. V usage is TRBV5-1 and J usage is TRBJ2-7; D not resolved. Per the germline V gene, CDR1 is SGHRS and CDR2 is YFSETQ. CDR3 length equals 13 residues. Trimming pared 0 bases from V and 3 bases from J, leaving 7 bases between. The CDR3 sequence is CASSLDIYYEQYF. The CDR3, as DNA: TGCGCCAGCAGCTTGGACATATACTACGAGCAGTACTTC.

The V gene is TRBV27, the J gene TRBJ1-1; D is unresolved. Trimming shortened V by 6 bases and J by 1 base, and 9 bases separated the two germline ends. The CDR3 consists of 13 residues. Germline V CDR1 and CDR2: MNHEY, SMNVEV (reference sequence). CDR3 DNA: TGTGCCAGCAGCCCGGGTTCGAACACTGAAGCTTTCTTT. This codes for CASSPGSNTEAFF.

This chain connects TRBV27 to TRBJ2-1; 10 bases line up with TRBD1. Looked up from germline, CDR1 is MNHEY and CDR2 is SMNVEV (reference sequence). The CDR3 covers 16 residues. V lost 2 bases, J lost 5 bases, and 6 bases stayed unmatched. In DNA form, the CDR3 reads TGTGCCAGCAGTTTAACCGGGACAGGGGCCCACAATGAGCAGTTCTTC. It specifies CASSLTGTGAHNEQFF.

The chain couples TRBV30 to TRBJ2-7; 8 positions match TRBD1. Trimming removed 2 bases from V and 6 bases from J; junction bases left unmatched: 6. Germline CDR1 GTSNPN, CDR2 SVGIG (reference sequence). The CDR3 has 13 residues. CDR3 sequence: CAWSPFDRGEQYF. The CDR3 DNA follows: TGTGCCTGGAGTCCCTTTGACAGGGGCGAGCAGTACTTC. Supplemented by reference TRBV30 and TRBJ2-7, the full variable domain reads SQTIHQWPATLVQPVGSPLSLECTVEGTSNPNLYWYRQAAGRGLQLLFYSVGIGQISSEVPQNLSASRPQDRQFILSSKKLLLSDSGFYLCAWSPFDRGEQYFGPGTRLTVT.

The CDR3 protein is CASSYLAGVSYEQYF. CDR3 coding DNA: TGTGCCAGCAGTTACCTAGCGGGGGTCTCCTACGAGCAGTACTTC. The genes are TRBV6-6 and TRBJ2-7; 10 bases fit TRBD2. The length of the CDR3 is 15 residues. Germline trimming cut 2 bases from V and 0 bases from J; bases unmatched to any gene: 1. From germline, CDR1 is MNHNY and CDR2 SVGAGI (reference sequence).

The chain joins TRBV20-1 to TRBJ2-3; no definite D call. The CDR3 covers 11 residues. V was shortened by 0 bases and J by 6 bases, with 4 bases between the two germline ends. Germline V gene data show CDR1 as DFQATT and CDR2 as SNEGSKA (reference sequence). The CDR3 loop reads CSAREGDTQYF. The CDR3 bases are TGCAGTGCTAGAGAGGGGGATACGCAGTATTTT.

The chain joins TRBV15 to TRBJ2-7, with 7 bases fitting TRBD1. The CDR3 is 16 amino acids. V shed 1 base, J shed 1 base, and the junction held 7 bases outside the gene matches. The germline CDR1 and CDR2 sequences are LNHNV and YYDKDF (reference sequence). The CDR3 here is CATSRGEQGTSYEQYF. The DNA for the CDR3 is TGTGCCACCAGCAGAGGTGAACAGGGGACATCCTACGAGCAGTACTTC.

The V and J genes are TRBV7-2 and TRBJ2-5, with D possibly TRBD2 on 5 matching bases. From germline, CDR1 is SGHTA and CDR2 FQGNSA. Between the trimmed V and J ends, which lost 2 bases and 1 base, there was a span of 11 bases. CDR3 size: 15 residues. In DNA, the CDR3 is TGTGCCAGCAGCTTATGGAGGACGGGCCAAGAGACCCAGTACTTC. Translated, it gives CASSLWRTGQETQYF.

CDR3 loop: CASSLDASANYGYTF. The DNA of the CDR3 is TGCGCCAGCAGCTTGGACGCATCTGCTAACTATGGCTACACCTTC. The rearrangement uses TRBV5-1 and TRBJ1-2; D unclear. This CDR3 has 15 residues. Germline CDR1 and CDR2: SGHRS and YFSETQ. The V end was cut by 0 bases, the J end by 0 bases, with 9 bases between.

This clone is a singleton in its sample. The genes are TRBV13 and TRBJ1-6; no definite D call. The V end lost 7 bases, the J end lost 1 base, and 8 bases lay between the germline ends. In germline, CDR1 is PRHDT, CDR2 FYEKMQ (reference sequence). The CDR3 length is 14 residues. In DNA form, the CDR3 reads TGTGCCAGCAATAGTTGGTCCTATAATTCACCCCTCCACTTT. Its translation: CASNSWSYNSPLHF.

The chain links TRBV18 to TRBJ1-1; D not resolved. The CDR3 is 13 residues long. CDR1 and CDR2 (germline): KGHSH, LQKENI. The V end lost 1 base, the J end lost 7 bases, and 10 bases lay between the germline ends. In DNA, the CDR3 is TGTGCCAGCTCACCACTAACTGGGATTGAAGCTTTCTTT. It encodes CASSPLTGIEAFF.

The chain uses TRBV6-5 and TRBJ1-2; tentative D call: TRBD1 (6 bases). This CDR3 has 14 residues. Looked up from germline, CDR1 is MNHEY and CDR2 is SVGAGI. Trimming left V 2 bases short and J 4 bases short, with 11 bases between. CDR3 region: CASSYGGGGYGYTF. DNA for the CDR3: TGTGCCAGCAGTTACGGGGGAGGGGGCTATGGCTACACCTTC.